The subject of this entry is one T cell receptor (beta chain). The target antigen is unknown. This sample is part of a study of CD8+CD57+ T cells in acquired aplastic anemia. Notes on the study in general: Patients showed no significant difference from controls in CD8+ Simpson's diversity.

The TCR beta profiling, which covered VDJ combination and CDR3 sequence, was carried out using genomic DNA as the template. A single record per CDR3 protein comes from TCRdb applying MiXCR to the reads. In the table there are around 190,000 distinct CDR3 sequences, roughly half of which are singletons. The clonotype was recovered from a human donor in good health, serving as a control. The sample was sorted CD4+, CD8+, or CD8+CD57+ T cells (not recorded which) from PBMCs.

CDR3 bases: TGTGCCAGCAGCTTAGCCGGGACAGGGGTAGCTTTCTTT. Residues: CASSLAGTGVAFF. The chain has TRBV9 and TRBJ1-1; TRBD1 agrees at 10 bases. This CDR3 region has 13 residues. V trimming: 4 bases; J trimming: 10 bases; junction bases outside the gene matches: 7. Germline V gene sequence: CDR1 SGDLS, CDR2 YYNGEE.